This TCR beta chain was captured in a study of vaccination and CD4 T cells after COVID-19 (dated 2022 in TCRdb). In the study overall: Convalescent patients had a positive SARS-CoV-2 result on nasal swab PCR, and of these patients, several had mild disease and one had severe disease. Participants got two doses of the Pfizer-BioNTech BNT162b2 vaccine (n=8) or two doses of the Moderna mRNA-1273 vaccine (n=2). In around 9 COVID-19 convalescent patients and a handful of infection-naive healthy vaccine recipients, researchers compared the spike-specific CD4+ TCR repertoire from before mRNA vaccination with the repertoire from after. The time from the second vaccine dose to post-vaccine blood sampling had a median of approximately 72 days and ranged from roughly 12 to 250 days. Control cultures used a CEFX viral epitope pool as positive control, an HIV-1 Nef peptide pool as negative control, or no peptide. Culture stimuli were overlapping spike peptide pools from SARS-CoV-2 and from the common cold coronaviruses HCoV-NL63, HCoV-OC43 and HCoV-229E. Post-COVID blood samples were collected from convalescent patients a median of around 96 days after diagnosis, with a range of about 35 to 161 days. The convalescent cohort included six males and four females, with two Hispanic individuals, seven Caucasians, two Asians and one multiracial person.

Receptor libraries were prepared by PCR. At the Johns Hopkins FTIC core, DNA from the cultured CD4+ T cells underwent TCR sequencing with the Oncomine TCR Beta short-read assay. The QIAamp micro DNA kit was used to extract genomic DNA from the cultured CD4+ T cells. Oncomine TCR Beta libraries from cultured CD4+ T cells were pooled with unique dual indexes and sequenced on an Illumina iSeq 100. Per the authors' processing: Non-productive sequences were removed, and CDR3s that did not start with C, did not end with F or W, or were shorter than 7 amino acids were discarded. Antigen-specific clonotypes were identified using the MANAFEST web application through comparison of peptide-stimulated wells with reference and other culture wells. To be called positive, a clone needed an FDR below 0.05, an odds ratio above 5, and a productive frequency above 0.1% in at least two of three replicate wells. Cross-reactive clonotypes were defined as significantly expanded in both SARS-CoV-2 spike wells and at least one common cold coronavirus spike condition. Using R version 3.6.1, CDR3 homology was evaluated through Levenshtein distances (stringdist) along with unrooted phylogenetic trees (ape). TCRdb reprocessed the public reads (quality trimming at Q25 with fastp, clone calling with MiXCR) and kept in-frame beta chains. Each entry is one CDR3 protein sequence, shown with its most common DNA and genes. TCRdb's processing, not the study's, gives the V and J calls here. For this sample there are over 15,000 distinct CDR3 sequences; around 46% appear just once. About 5.7% of the sample is taken by the ten largest.

Only a few counts were recorded for this clonotype. What this receptor recognizes is not known. No much larger clonotype is one base removed from it; base qualities were not supplied. Reading the germline V gene gives CDR1 SGHTA and CDR2 FQGNSA. There are 16 amino acids in the CDR3, from cysteine to phenylalanine inclusive. Of the read, only the CDR3 DNA is kept; its 48 bases are in frame from base 1. V has 5 bases trimmed and J has 10 bases trimmed; junction bases matching no gene number 14. The treatment or condition tag for this specimen amounts to: roughly 10-day PBMC culture with coronavirus spike peptide pools or control peptides (ViraFEST assay). The ViraFEST assay, used in the study, expanded antigen-specific T cells with peptide pools and then identified the expanded clonotypes through TCR sequencing. The positive SARS-CoV-2 PCR tests of the convalescent patients were dated from March to December 2020, before the Alpha, Beta and Delta variants emerged in the United States. About 2 million PBMCs per well were cultured in IMDM with roughly 5% human AB serum and 8 to 10 IU/ml IL-2, plus 10 ug/ml peptide pools. On days 3 and 7, half of the culture medium was replaced with fresh IL-2-containing medium. Once the cells had been in culture for over 9 days, the EasySep CD4+ T cell isolation kit was used to isolate CD4+ T cells by negative selection. PBMCs were separated from whole blood using Ficoll-Paque Plus gradient centrifugation and then either used fresh or cryopreserved at -140C. Culture conditions were generally each tested in triplicate wells.

Points the paper makes about the study in general: Although the median number of SARS-CoV-2-reactive clonotypes went up from some 23 after infection to 38 after vaccination, the increase was not significant. Among the post-vaccine SARS-CoV-2-reactive clones in convalescent patients, a median 86.3% showed up only after vaccination, which suggests vaccine-specific priming. In convalescent patients, nearly all vaccine-specific clones (304 of 307) were found to be mono-reactive for SARS-CoV-2 spike rather than cross-reactive with common cold coronaviruses. The study included relatively few convalescent patients and did not analyze early timepoints after natural infection.

The receptor chain draws on TRBV7-2 and TRBJ1-6, with 7 central nucleotides matching TRBD1. The TCR sequence derives from a human donor who had recovered from COVID-19. This specimen consisted of CD4+ T cells from blood, cultured in vitro, obtained before SARS-CoV-2 vaccination. The DNA reads TGTGCCAGCAGCCCCCCAGGAGGGGGCGCAGGGTCACCCCTCCACTTT. It translates as CASSPPGGGAGSPLHF.